This TCR beta chain was documented in a study of blood T cell repertoires in COVID-19. TCRdb's table, derived via immunoSEQ multiplex PCR, lists solely in-frame clones and lacks some. This table holds about 310,000 clones, around 87% found once. The CDR3 contains 16 residues. The germline V gene encodes CDR1 LNHDA and CDR2 SQIVND (reference sequence). With 6 bases clipped from V and 3 bases from J, the junction kept 9 bases outside the gene matches. This receptor was taken from a man aged 70-80 years with acute or convalescent COVID-19. Sequenced: peripheral blood. J is TRBJ2-3 and V is TRBV19; 10 bases are a match to TRBD1. The CDR3 DNA reads as TGTGCCAGTAGCCCATTGGGGGGACAGGGGACAGATACGCAGTATTTT. This sequence encodes CASSPLGGQGTDTQYF.